This T cell receptor beta chain comes out of a study of T cells after posttransplantation cyclophosphamide. The V and J ends lost 0 bases and 2 bases respectively, with 7 bases between them. The CDR3 consists of 14 residues. Per germline, CDR1 SGDLS and CDR2 YYNGEE. About this clone: Antigen unknown.

Points from the study as a whole: Later blood repertoires were often dominated by clones from the donor CD8+ memory compartment. Skin or GI-infiltrating T cells shared few TRB sequences with blood.

Assay used: immunoSEQ multiplex PCR; TCRdb lists only in-frame clones, some missing. The sample includes around 35,000 clones, none of them occurring once. On the day of bone marrow donation, the related graft donor provided peripheral blood. The TCR comes from a girl between 10 and 17 years old in good health, CMV-negative, and a related stem cell transplant donor. Sequenced material: PBMCs. The chain is built from TRBV9 and TRBJ2-3; D possibly corresponds to TRBD1 (5 bases). The CDR3 reads CASSVEGDTDTQYF. The CDR3, as DNA: TGTGCCAGCAGCGTAGAAGGGGACACAGATACGCAGTATTTT.